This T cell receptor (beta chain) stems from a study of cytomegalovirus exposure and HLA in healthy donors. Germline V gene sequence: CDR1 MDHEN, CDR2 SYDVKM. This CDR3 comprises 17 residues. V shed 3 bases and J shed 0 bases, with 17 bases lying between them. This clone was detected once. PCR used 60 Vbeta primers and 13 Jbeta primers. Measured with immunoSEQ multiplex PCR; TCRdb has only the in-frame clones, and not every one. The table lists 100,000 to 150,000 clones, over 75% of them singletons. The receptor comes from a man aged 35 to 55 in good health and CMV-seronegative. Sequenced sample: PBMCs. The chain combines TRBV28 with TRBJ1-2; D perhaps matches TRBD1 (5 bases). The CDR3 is CASSFTTDAPSNYGYTF. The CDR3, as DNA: TGTGCCAGCAGTTTCACGACAGACGCCCCTTCTAACTATGGCTACACCTTC.